Listed below are T cell receptor beta chains from one sample, sequenced in a study of human T cells and chemical hapten exposure. TCRdb reprocessed the 5' RACE reads via MiXCR and lists one record per CDR3 protein. The sample lists about 81,000 distinct CDR3 sequences; approximately 8% were seen once. The receptors were sampled from a male donor in good health. Each CDR3 is given with its conserved first and last residue. The order of the fields is V gene, CDR3 length, J gene, CDR3 protein.

>TRBV15|13|TRBJ1-5
CATMPGGNQPQHF
>TRBV4-3|14|TRBJ1-2
CASSQYRENYGYTF
>TRBV5-1|19|TRBJ1-2
CASSLDTGSDKFENYGYTF
>TRBV7-6|15|TRBJ2-1
CASSTTSGRNNEQFF
>TRBV7-9|14|TRBJ1-1
CASSTAGGYTEAFF
>TRBV5-8|16|TRBJ2-2
CASSPSTGPNTGELFF
>TRBV5-4|16|TRBJ1-3
CASSLGGATPGNTIYF
>TRBV5-8|12|TRBJ2-1
CASSPDPNEQFF
>TRBV14|12|TRBJ2-5
CASSQGGETQYF
>TRBV7-9|18|TRBJ2-3
CASSAPPTSGASTDTQYF
>TRBV20-1|14|TRBJ1-2
CSAIIKTGDYGYTF
>TRBV5-5|16|TRBJ2-3
CASSQAGTSSTDTQYF
>TRBV3-1|18|TRBJ2-1
CASSQVGSGRNTYNEQFF
>TRBV12-3/TRBV12-4|16|TRBJ2-2
CASSLYDSSTTGELFF
>TRBV29-1|12|TRBJ2-7
CSVADRGYEQYF
>TRBV6-5|14|TRBJ1-1
CASSPPGQGTEAFF
>TRBV5-1|15|TRBJ1-4
CASSSSRDRNEKLFF
>TRBV12-5|12|TRBJ2-2
CASGLHSGELFF
>TRBV30|13|TRBJ1-1
CARTRQGMGEAFF
>TRBV5-5|19|TRBJ1-5
CASSFVRGALTTSNQPQHF
>TRBV4-1|17|TRBJ2-7
CASSQVASGRAGREQYF
>TRBV24-1|13|TRBJ2-3
CATSDPPAGEQYF
>TRBV29-1|14|TRBJ1-5
CSVTTQGFNQPQHF
>TRBV5-6|11|TRBJ1-1
CASRDTGEAFF
>TRBV18|14|TRBJ2-4
CASGHAGTENIQYF
>TRBV6-4|15|TRBJ2-6
CASRQETSGANVLTF
>TRBV3-1|16|TRBJ2-3
CASSQESEIRADTQYF
>TRBV5-6|17|TRBJ2-3
CASSLRAGGRGTDTQYF
>TRBV6-4|19|TRBJ2-2
CASSERGLALEANTGELFF
>TRBV7-9|12|TRBJ2-7
CASSQGTGEEYF
>TRBV10-3|14|TRBJ2-3
CAIRDNVPTDTQYF
>TRBV7-9|15|TRBJ2-7
CASSPAWDRGREQYF
>TRBV5-1|13|TRBJ2-1
CASSVYPGNEQFF
>TRBV7-9|12|TRBJ2-1
CASSPTYNEQFF
>TRBV6-2/TRBV6-3|14|TRBJ1-1
CASSYPDRASEAFF
>TRBV30|16|TRBJ1-1
CACDRLQDRGWREAFF
>TRBV3-1|14|TRBJ1-5
CASSQGNSNQPQHF
>TRBV12-3/TRBV12-4|15|TRBJ1-3
CASTPDIVSGNTIYF
>TRBV20-1|10|TRBJ2-3
CSASTDTQYF
>TRBV27|14|TRBJ2-7
CASSLGDRAYEQYF
>TRBV29-1|13|TRBJ2-7
CSVEITGGNEQYF
>TRBV5-1|14|TRBJ1-5
CASSIGTGNQPQHF
>TRBV12-3/TRBV12-4|15|TRBJ2-7
CASSLGQVRSYEQYF
>TRBV12-3/TRBV12-4|16|TRBJ2-1
CASSLRTGGPYNEQFF
>TRBV5-1|14|TRBJ1-5
CASSPGVSNQPQHF
>TRBV12-3/TRBV12-4|14|TRBJ1-6
CASSLRDRNSPLHF
>TRBV5-1|14|TRBJ2-4
CASSLDLNKNIQYF
>TRBV20-1|17|TRBJ2-4
CSARVGQGTLAKNIQYF